This T cell receptor beta chain is from a study of molecular identifiers for immune sequencing clone quantification. Study-level findings and limits: In a background of around 920,000 naive cells, spiked Jurkat TCR RNA from one cell was reportedly detectable. Barcodes shared by identical TCR molecules could lead to underestimated sizes of highly expanded clones.

The CDR3 extends over 13 amino acids. Between the trimmed V and J ends, which lost 9 bases and 4 bases, there was a span of 15 bases. Germline values: CDR1 PRHDT, CDR2 FYEKMQ (reference sequence). This clonotype was observed a few times. Its antigen is as yet unknown. A much bigger clone sits one base away, suggesting this may be a read error. TCRdb passed the PCR reads through MiXCR, listing each CDR3 protein once. The data show approximately 54,000 distinct CDR3 sequences, under 30% seen once. The sample was naive CD8+ T cells from blood, with Jurkat cell RNA spiked in. Subset denoted: FACS-sorted CD8+CD4-CCR7+CD45RA+ naive T cells. The sequence was collected from a human donor in good health. Some libraries in this study had Jurkat cell RNA spiked in. The rearrangement links TRBV13 to TRBJ2-5, with unresolved D. Here the CDR3 DNA reads TGTGCCAGTCGTCAGTCCCACCGAGAGACCCAGTACTTC. It codes for CASRQSHRETQYF.